Listed below are T cell receptor beta chains from one sample, sequenced in a study of cytomegalovirus exposure and HLA in healthy donors. TCRdb's table, derived via immunoSEQ multiplex PCR, lists solely in-frame clones and lacks some. Counted here are around 130,000 clones, 6.5% to 9.5% occurring once; the ten biggest clones make up 5% to 7%. The sequencing input was PBMCs. The receptors shown here come from a man aged 40-49 years in good health and CMV-seronegative. Each CDR3 is given with its conserved first and last residue. A D gene is named only where the DNA matches it firmly. A clone size is listed for some rows: how often the clone was seen (once, few, many), or a class if it is expanded.

TRBJ2-1 TRBV28 few NA CASRRGGIGSYNEQFF TGTGCCAGCAGAAGGGGGGGAATCGGCTCCTACAATGAGCAGTTCTTC
TRBJ2-7 TRBV11-2 few TRBD2 CASSLRLAGGSYEQYF TGTGCCAGCAGCTTGCGTCTAGCGGGGGGTTCCTACGAGCAGTACTTC
TRBJ2-2 TRBV7-2 few NA CASSDTNTGELFF TGTGCCAGCAGCGACACGAACACCGGGGAGCTGTTTTTT
TRBJ2-7 TRBV10-3 few TRBD1 CATWDSEYEQYF TGTGCCACCTGGGACAGCGAGTACGAGCAGTACTTC
TRBJ1-3 TRBV5-1 few TRBD1 CASSLGPGGGDTIYF TGCGCCAGCAGCTTGGGACCAGGGGGTGGAGACACCATATATTTT
TRBJ2-7 TRBV6-1 few TRBD1 CASRGQGYNSYEQYF TGTGCCAGCAGGGGACAGGGGTACAACTCCTACGAGCAGTACTTC
TRBJ2-7 TRBV2 NA NA CASSEGLPGYEQYF TGTGCCAGCAGTGAAGGCCTCCCGGGCTACGAGCAGTACTTC
TRBJ2-3 TRBV6-1 few NA CATRDGGRDTQYF TGTGCCACCCGGGACGGGGGGCGAGATACGCAGTATTTT
TRBJ1-4 TRBV7-6 few TRBD1 CASSQTGGPNEKLFF TGTGCCAGCAGCCAAACAGGGGGCCCTAATGAAAAACTGTTTTTT
TRBJ2-1 TRBV4-3 NA TRBD2 CASSQLAGAAEQFF TGCGCCAGCAGCCAACTAGCGGGGGCGGCTGAGCAGTTCTTC
TRBJ1-3 TRBV10-3 NA NA CAISESIRVGNTIYF TGTGCCATCAGTGAGTCGATCCGGGTTGGAAACACCATATATTTT
TRBJ2-7 TRBV6-5 NA NA CATRTTYEQYF TGTGCCACCCGGACAACCTACGAGCAGTACTTC
TRBJ2-3 TRBV9 few TRBD1 CASSPGQGAVDTQYF TGTGCCAGCAGCCCGGGACAGGGGGCTGTAGATACGCAGTATTTT
TRBJ2-3 TRBV5-1 few NA CASSFGTDTQYF TGCGCCAGCAGCTTCGGCACAGATACGCAGTATTTT
TRBJ1-5 TRBV2 NA TRBD1 CASSERQGGQPQHF TGTGCCAGCAGTGAACGACAGGGAGGTCAGCCCCAGCATTTT